This T cell receptor beta chain originates from a study of CXCR3-negative and CXCR3-positive naive CD8 T cells. CDR3 length: 17 amino acids. The germline gives CDR1 KGHSH, CDR2 LQKENI. The method, 5' RACE with UMI labels, was used to prepare the TRB cDNA libraries. TCRdb re-called the 5' RACE reads and catalogs CDR3 proteins one per entry, DNA excluded. In all, the sample yields under 150,000 distinct CDR3 sequences. Every CD8+ T cell subset underwent triplicate sorting at some 280,000 cells apiece. Findings and caveats of the study: Diversity ran similarly high across both naive subsets but far lower in memory CD8+ cells. Compared with CXCR3-negative naive cells, CXCR3-positive naive cells showed more hydrophobic TRB CDR3s. The study found that naive CXCR3-negative and CXCR3-positive cells shared TRBV-TRBJ usage, while memory cells differed.

Concerning this clonotype: The antigen remains unidentified.

The chain employs TRBV18 and TRBJ2-1; TCRdb names TRBD1, which stays unverified in the absence of DNA. Sequenced material: naive CXCR3+ CD8+ T cells from blood. The subset denotes: CD45RO-CCR7+CD27+CD95- naive CD8+ T cells expressing CXCR3 (TNR3+). This sequence originates from a human donor in good health. Some clones in this sample may be carry-over from other donors' samples. CDR3 amino acids: CASSPPSDRVLINEQFF.